The source of this T cell receptor (beta chain) is a study of graft-versus-host responses after intestinal transplantation. Turning to the study itself: The transplants performed in recipients were multivisceral, liver-intestinal, or isolated intestinal. Recipients across the board were started on anti-thymocyte globulin induction, then kept on tacrolimus and steroids for roughly 3 years.

Study-wide findings and caveats: Recipient bone marrow held GvH clones, some seen earlier in ileum or blood.

In the case of this clone: Antigen specificity is unknown.

The assay was immunoSEQ multiplex PCR, and TCRdb's table has in-frame clones only and misses some. The table includes tens of thousands of clones, 80% to 90% detected once. Trimming shortened V by 5 bases and J by 4 bases, and 14 bases separated the two germline ends. The CDR3 spans 15 residues. Germline CDR1 reads SNHLY; CDR2 reads FYNNEI. This sequence was found in a human donor who was the organ donor for an intestinal transplant. The J gene is TRBJ2-2, the V gene TRBV2, with D possibly being TRBD2 (6 bases). Sequencing used unstimulated CD4+ T cells sorted from spleen or lymph node cells, obtained before transplant. CDR3 sequence reads: CASSRAGQGTGELFF. DNA of the CDR3: TGTGCCAGCAGTAGGGCGGGGCAGGGCACCGGGGAGCTGTTTTTT.